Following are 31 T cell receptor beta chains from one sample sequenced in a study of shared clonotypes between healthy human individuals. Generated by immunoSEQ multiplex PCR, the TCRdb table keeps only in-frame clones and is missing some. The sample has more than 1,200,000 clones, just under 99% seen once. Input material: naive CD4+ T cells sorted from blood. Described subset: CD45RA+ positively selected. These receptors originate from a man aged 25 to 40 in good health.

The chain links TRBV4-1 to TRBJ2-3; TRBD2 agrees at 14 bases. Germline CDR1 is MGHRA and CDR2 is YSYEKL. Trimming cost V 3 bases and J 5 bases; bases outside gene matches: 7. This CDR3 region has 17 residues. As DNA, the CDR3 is TGCGCCAGCAGCCAGGAGGGACTAGCGGGAGTGGGAGATACGCAGTATTTT. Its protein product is CASSQEGLAGVGDTQYF.

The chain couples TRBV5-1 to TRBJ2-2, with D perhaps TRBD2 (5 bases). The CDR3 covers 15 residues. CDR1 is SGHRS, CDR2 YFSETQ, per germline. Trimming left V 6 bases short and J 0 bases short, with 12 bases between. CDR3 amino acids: CASNMDGTNTGELFF. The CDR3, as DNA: TGCGCCAGCAACATGGACGGGACGAACACCGGGGAGCTGTTTTTT.

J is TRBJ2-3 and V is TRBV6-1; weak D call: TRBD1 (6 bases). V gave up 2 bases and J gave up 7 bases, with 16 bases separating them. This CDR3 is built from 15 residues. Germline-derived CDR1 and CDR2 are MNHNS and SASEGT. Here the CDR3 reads CASSELYRERNTQYF. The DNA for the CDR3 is TGTGCCAGCAGTGAATTGTACAGGGAGCGAAATACGCAGTATTTT.

The CDR3 is CASSSRFSGVTYEQYF. CDR3 DNA: TGTGCCAGCAGCTCGAGATTTTCGGGAGTGACCTACGAGCAGTACTTC. The chain recombines TRBV7-8 with TRBJ2-7, with TRBD2 as a possible D gene (6 bases). This CDR3 region has 16 residues. Germline V gene lookup returns CDR1 SGHVS and CDR2 FQNEAQ. The V end lost 4 bases, the J end lost 2 bases, and 18 bases lay between the germline ends.

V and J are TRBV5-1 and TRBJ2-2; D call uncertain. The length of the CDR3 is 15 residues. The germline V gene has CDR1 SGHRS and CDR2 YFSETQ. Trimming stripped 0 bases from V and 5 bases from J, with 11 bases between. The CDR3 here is CASSLVWDWTGELFF. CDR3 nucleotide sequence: TGCGCCAGCAGCTTGGTCTGGGATTGGACCGGGGAGCTGTTTTTT. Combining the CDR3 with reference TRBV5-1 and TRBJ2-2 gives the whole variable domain KAGVTQTPRYLIKTRGQQVTLSCSPISGHRSVSWYQQTPGQGLQFLFEYFSETQRNKGNFPGRFSGRQFSNSRSEMNVSTLELGDSALYLCASSLVWDWTGELFFGEGSRLTVL.

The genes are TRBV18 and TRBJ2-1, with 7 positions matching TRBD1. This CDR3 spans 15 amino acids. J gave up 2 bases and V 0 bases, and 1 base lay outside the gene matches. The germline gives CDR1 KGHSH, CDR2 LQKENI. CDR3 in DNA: TGTGCCAGCTCACCACCGACAGGGACCTACAATGAGCAGTTCTTC. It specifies CASSPPTGTYNEQFF.

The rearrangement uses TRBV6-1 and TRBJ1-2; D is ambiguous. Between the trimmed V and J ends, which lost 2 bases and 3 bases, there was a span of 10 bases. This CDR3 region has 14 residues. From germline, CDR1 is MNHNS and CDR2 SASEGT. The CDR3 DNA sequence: TGTGCCAGCAGTGAACATGGCAGTCACTATGGCTACACCTTC. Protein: CASSEHGSHYGYTF.

CDR3 in DNA: TGTGCCAGCAGTCATAGCTCAATAGGTAGAAAGCAGTTCTTC. Translating it yields CASSHSSIGRKQFF. V usage is TRBV6-1 and J usage is TRBJ2-1; D call uncertain. Germline assignment: CDR1 MNHNS and CDR2 SASEGT. The CDR3 is 14 amino acids. Between the trimmed V and J ends, which lost 5 bases and 11 bases, there was a span of 19 bases.

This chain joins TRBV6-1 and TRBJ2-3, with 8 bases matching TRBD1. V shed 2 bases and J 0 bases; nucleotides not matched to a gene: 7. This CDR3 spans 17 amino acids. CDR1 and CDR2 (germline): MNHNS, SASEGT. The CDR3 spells CASSERRTGTSTDTQYF. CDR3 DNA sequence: TGTGCCAGCAGTGAAAGAAGGACAGGGACGAGCACAGATACGCAGTATTTT.

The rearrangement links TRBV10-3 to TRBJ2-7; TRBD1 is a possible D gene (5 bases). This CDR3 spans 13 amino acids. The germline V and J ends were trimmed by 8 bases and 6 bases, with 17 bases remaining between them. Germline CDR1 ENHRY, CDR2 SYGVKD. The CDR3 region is CAIQGAQSGEQYF. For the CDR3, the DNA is TGTGCCATCCAGGGCGCTCAATCGGGCGAGCAGTACTTC.

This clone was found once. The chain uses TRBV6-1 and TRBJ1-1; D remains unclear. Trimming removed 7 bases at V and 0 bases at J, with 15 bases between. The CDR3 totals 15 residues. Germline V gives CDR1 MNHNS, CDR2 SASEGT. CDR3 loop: CASTPTTEVNTEAFF. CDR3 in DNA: TGTGCCAGCACCCCGACAACAGAGGTGAACACTGAAGCTTTCTTT.

CDR3 amino acids: CASSSGRAGENADTQYF. For the CDR3, the DNA is TGTGCCAGCAGCTCGGGTCGAGCGGGAGAGAACGCAGATACGCAGTATTTT. The genes are TRBV5-5 and TRBJ2-3; 8 bases are shared with TRBD2. The CDR3 sequence is 17 residues long. The germline CDR1 and CDR2 sequences are SGHKS and YYEKEE (reference sequence). The V segment lost 3 bases and the J segment 4 bases; nucleotides outside the gene matches: 13.

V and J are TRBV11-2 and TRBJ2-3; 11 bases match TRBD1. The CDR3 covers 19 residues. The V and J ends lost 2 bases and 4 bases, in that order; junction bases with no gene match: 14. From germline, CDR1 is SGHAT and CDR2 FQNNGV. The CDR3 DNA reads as TGTGCCAGCAGCTTACGCCCCCGGGACAGGGGGTTTAGCTCAGATACGCAGTATTTT. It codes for CASSLRPRDRGFSSDTQYF.

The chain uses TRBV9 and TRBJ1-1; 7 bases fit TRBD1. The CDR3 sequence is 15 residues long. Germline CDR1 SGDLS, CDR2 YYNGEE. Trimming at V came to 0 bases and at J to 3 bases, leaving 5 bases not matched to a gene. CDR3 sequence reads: CASSVGSGGDTEAFF. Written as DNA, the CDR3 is TGTGCCAGCAGCGTAGGGTCAGGGGGTGACACTGAAGCTTTCTTT.

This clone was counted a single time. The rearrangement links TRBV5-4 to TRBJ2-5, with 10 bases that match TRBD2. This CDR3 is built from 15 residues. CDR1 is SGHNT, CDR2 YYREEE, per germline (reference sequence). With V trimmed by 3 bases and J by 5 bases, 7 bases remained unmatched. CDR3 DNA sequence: TGTGCCAGCAGCTCGGCGCTAGCGGGGGAGGAGACCCAGTACTTC. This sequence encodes CASSSALAGEETQYF.

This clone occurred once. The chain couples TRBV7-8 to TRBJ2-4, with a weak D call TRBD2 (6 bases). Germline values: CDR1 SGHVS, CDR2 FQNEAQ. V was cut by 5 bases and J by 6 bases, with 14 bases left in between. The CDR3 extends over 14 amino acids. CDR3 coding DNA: TGTGCCAGCAGCCCTGCTGGGACTGCAAACATTCAGTACTTC. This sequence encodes CASSPAGTANIQYF.

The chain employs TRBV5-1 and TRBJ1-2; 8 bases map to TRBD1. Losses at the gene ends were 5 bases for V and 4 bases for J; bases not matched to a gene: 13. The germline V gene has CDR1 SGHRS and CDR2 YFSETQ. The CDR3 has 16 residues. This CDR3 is CASRKVSDREGYGYTF. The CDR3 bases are TGCGCCAGCAGAAAGGTCTCGGACAGGGAGGGCTATGGCTACACCTTC.

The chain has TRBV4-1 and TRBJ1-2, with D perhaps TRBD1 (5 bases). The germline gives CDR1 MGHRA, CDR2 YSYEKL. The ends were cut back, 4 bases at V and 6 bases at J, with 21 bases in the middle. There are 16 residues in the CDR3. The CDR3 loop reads CASSLPLRVEQDGYTF. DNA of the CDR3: TGCGCCAGCAGCCTTCCTCTCAGGGTAGAACAAGATGGCTACACCTTC.

The CDR3 here is CASSEGTGAYYEQYF. CDR3 DNA: TGTGCCAGCAGCGAGGGGACAGGGGCTTACTACGAGCAGTACTTC. The genes are TRBV9 and TRBJ2-7, with 10 bases matching TRBD1. The CDR3 spans 15 residues. Germline V CDR1 and CDR2: SGDLS, YYNGEE. Trimming took 3 bases from V and 3 from J; bases not matched to a gene: 6.

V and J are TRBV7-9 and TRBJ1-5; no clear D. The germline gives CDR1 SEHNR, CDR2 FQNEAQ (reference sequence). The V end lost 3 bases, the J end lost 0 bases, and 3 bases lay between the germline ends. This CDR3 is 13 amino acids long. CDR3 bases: TGTGCCAGCAGCTTTCGTAGCAATCAGCCCCAGCATTTT. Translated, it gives CASSFRSNQPQHF.

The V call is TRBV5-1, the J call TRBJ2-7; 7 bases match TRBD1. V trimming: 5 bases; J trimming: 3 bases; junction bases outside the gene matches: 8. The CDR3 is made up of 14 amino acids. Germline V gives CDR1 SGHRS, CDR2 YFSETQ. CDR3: CASSLRGTVYEQYF. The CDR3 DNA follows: TGCGCCAGCAGTCTCAGGGGGACAGTCTACGAGCAGTACTTC.

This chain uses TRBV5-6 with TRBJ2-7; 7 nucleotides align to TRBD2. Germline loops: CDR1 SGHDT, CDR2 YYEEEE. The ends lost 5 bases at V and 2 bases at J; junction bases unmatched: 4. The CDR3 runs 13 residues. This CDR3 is CASSGGTTYEQYF. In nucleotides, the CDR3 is TGTGCCAGCAGTGGCGGGACTACCTACGAGCAGTACTTC.

The CDR3, as DNA: TGCGCCAGCAGCGACGGGACTAGCGGGAGTTACGAGCAGTACTTC. As protein: CASSDGTSGSYEQYF. V usage is TRBV5-1 and J usage is TRBJ2-7; 14 bases fit TRBD2. V shed 4 bases, J shed 4 bases, and the junction held 4 bases outside the gene matches. CDR1 SGHRS and CDR2 YFSETQ come from the germline V gene. The CDR3 has 15 amino acids.

CDR3 DNA sequence: TGCGCCAGCAGCTTGGGGCCGACAGGGGGCGCCTACAATGAGCAGTTCTTC. Translation: CASSLGPTGGAYNEQFF. V usage is TRBV5-1 and J usage is TRBJ2-1; 10 positions agree with TRBD1. V lost 0 bases to trimming and J lost 2 bases; unmatched junction nucleotides: 5. The CDR3 loop spans 17 amino acids. CDR1 and CDR2 from the germline V gene are SGHRS and YFSETQ.

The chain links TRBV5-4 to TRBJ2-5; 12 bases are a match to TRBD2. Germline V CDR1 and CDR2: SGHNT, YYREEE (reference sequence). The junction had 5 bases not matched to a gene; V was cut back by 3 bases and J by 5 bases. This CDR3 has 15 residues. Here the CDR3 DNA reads TGTGCCAGCAGCTCTAGCGGGAGGGCCGATGAGACCCAGTACTTC. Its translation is CASSSSGRADETQYF.

This chain's CDR3 is CASSYSLDRGYYGYTF. For the CDR3, the DNA is TGTGCCAGCAGTTACTCGTTGGACAGGGGATACTATGGCTACACCTTC. V is TRBV6-5 and J is TRBJ1-2; 9 bases line up with TRBD1. V lost 0 bases, J lost 3 bases, and 5 bases stayed unmatched. Per germline, CDR1 MNHEY and CDR2 SVGAGI. This CDR3 has 16 residues.

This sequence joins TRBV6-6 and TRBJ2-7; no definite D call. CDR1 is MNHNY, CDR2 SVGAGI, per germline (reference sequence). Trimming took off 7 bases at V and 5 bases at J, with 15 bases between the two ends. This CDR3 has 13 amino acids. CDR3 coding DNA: TGTGCCAGCACCTTCGCACAGAACCACGAGCAGTACTTC. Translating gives CASTFAQNHEQYF.

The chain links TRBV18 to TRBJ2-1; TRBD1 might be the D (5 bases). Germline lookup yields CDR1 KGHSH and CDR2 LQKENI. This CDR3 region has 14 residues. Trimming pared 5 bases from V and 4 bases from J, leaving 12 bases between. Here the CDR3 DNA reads TGTGCCAGCTCATTGACAGTGAGTTACAATGAGCAGTTCTTC. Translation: CASSLTVSYNEQFF.

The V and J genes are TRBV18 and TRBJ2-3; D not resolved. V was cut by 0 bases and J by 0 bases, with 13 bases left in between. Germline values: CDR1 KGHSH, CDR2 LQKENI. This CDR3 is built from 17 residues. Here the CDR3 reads CASSPPTGRRSTDTQYF. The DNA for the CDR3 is TGTGCCAGCTCACCACCTACGGGCAGGAGAAGCACAGATACGCAGTATTTT.

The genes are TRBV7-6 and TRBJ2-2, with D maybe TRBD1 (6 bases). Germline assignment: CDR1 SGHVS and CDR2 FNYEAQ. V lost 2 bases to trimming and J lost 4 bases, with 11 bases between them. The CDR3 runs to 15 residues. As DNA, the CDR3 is TGTGCCAGCAGCTTACAGGGGCGCGTCACCGGGGAGCTGTTTTTT. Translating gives CASSLQGRVTGELFF.

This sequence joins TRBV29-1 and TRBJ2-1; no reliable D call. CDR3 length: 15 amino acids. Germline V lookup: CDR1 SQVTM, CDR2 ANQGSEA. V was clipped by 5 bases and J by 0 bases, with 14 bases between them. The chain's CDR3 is CSVFGQPSSYNEQFF. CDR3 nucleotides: TGCAGCGTTTTTGGTCAACCGAGCTCCTACAATGAGCAGTTCTTC.